The entry below gives a single T cell receptor (beta chain) sequence along with its context. It has no known antigen specificity. Base qualities were left out, and no much larger clone turns up one base away. This sample was taken from a study of CD8+ T cells in alopecia areata (dated by TCRdb to 2017 to 2018). General notes on the study: The treated patients, all with moderate-to-severe alopecia areata, were enrolled in an open-label pilot trial of oral tofacitinib given at 5 to 10 mg twice daily. Clonality in the scalp was compared among normal scalp (n=4), patchy alopecia areata scalp (n=8), and alopecia totalis/universalis scalp (n=8). In humans, TCRbeta sequencing was performed on scalp tissue and on sorted CD4+ and CD8+ peripheral blood T cells from healthy controls and from patients with patchy or totalis/universalis alopecia areata. RNA came from the PAXgene miRNA kit for fixed scalp, the miRNeasy kit for PBMCs, and the RNeasy kit for mouse skin. Patients received tofacitinib for 6 to 18 months and were then followed off drug for 6 months to check for delayed response and recurrence. The study used high-throughput TCRbeta sequencing to examine T cell clonal expansion in alopecia areata, in both the C3H/HeJ mouse model and human patients. Amplification of TCRbeta CDR3 regions was done by immunoSEQ multiplex PCR using 35 Vbeta forward primers and 13 Jbeta reverse primers. Patients on tofacitinib were biopsied at baseline and after 4 and 24 weeks of treatment, and several of the patients also had a later scalp biopsy. Results and caveats for the whole study, not just this receptor: Unlike mouse skin, which is dominated by gammadelta T cells, normal human skin has resident alphabeta T cells that are also sequenced, and this complicates analysis of the scalp TCR repertoire. Shared TCR sequences between patients were less evident than in mice, which may be partly attributable to HLA diversity in the patient population. Compared with normal scalp, lesional scalp, particularly in alopecia totalis/universalis, had higher clonality and more expanded CD8+ clones, which suggests antigenic drive.

In the germline V gene, CDR1 corresponds to SQVTM and CDR2 to ANQGSEA. Compared with germline, V lacks 6 bases and J lacks 5 bases; bases without a gene match: 6. The CDR3 runs 12 residues from the cysteine to the phenylalanine. The kept DNA is CDR3 alone, 36 bases in frame from the first base. The sample's time point label, in plain terms: baseline before oral tofacitinib. Peripheral blood and lesional scalp punch biopsies were obtained from patients with alopecia areata. PBMCs were separated by density centrifugation and stained for CD3, CD4 and CD8, after which CD4+ and CD8+ T cells were sorted on a FACSAria. Library method: the immunoSEQ multiplex PCR assay. For TCR sequencing, RNA was extracted from every sample and reverse transcribed into cDNA to serve as template. First-strand cDNA was synthesized using SuperScript III with a 2:1 mix of oligo-dT and random hexamers. A synthetic immune receptor repertoire was used to measure amplification bias, and any remaining bias was corrected computationally. The authors' analysis ran thus. Raw reads were preprocessed to remove errors, and CDR3 was defined according to IMGT conventions as the region from the conserved cysteine to phenylalanine. Clonality was calculated as 1 minus Shannon entropy normalized by log2 of the number of productive unique TCRs. Whether each scalp clone was CD4 or CD8 was inferred by checking scalp TCRbeta sequences against the CD4 and CD8 repertoires from sorted blood. TCRdb provides this immuneACCESS table in a form limited to in-frame rearrangements. Some clones are lacking; in checked studies, under half of them reflect an unresolved V gene, and why the rest are absent is not known. V and J calls and clone size come straight from that table; D and trimming were deduced from the DNA. This sample lists some 180,000 clones; almost 65% were detected once. About 1.5% of the sample goes to the ten largest clones.

This specimen consisted of CD4+ T cells sorted from blood, obtained at week 0. The chain is made from TRBV29-1 and TRBJ1-2; TRBD1 lines up with 7 middle nucleotides. The sequence came from a human donor with alopecia areata. The DNA sequence is as follows: TGCAGCGTGGGGACAGAAGCTTATGGCTACACCTTC. Translated, this gives CSVGTEAYGYTF.